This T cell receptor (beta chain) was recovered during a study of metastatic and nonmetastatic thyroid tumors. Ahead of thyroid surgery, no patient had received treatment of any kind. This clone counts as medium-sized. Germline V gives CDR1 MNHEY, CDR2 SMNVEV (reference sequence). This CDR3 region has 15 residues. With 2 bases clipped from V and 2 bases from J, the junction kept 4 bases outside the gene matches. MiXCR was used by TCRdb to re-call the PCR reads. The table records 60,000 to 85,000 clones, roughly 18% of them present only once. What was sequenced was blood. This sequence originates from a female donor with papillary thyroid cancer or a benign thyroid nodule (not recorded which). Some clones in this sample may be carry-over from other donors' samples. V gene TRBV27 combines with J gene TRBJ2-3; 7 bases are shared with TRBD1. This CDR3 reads CASSLADRTTDTQYF. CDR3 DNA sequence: TGTGCCAGCAGTTTAGCGGACAGGACCACAGATACGCAGTATTTT.